This TCR beta chain emerged from a study of technical replicates of blood from a handful of donors. CDR1 is MNHNS and CDR2 is SASEGT in the germline V gene. Trimming cost V 3 bases and J 4 bases, with 7 bases left between them. The CDR3 runs to 12 residues. Assay: immunoSEQ multiplex PCR; the TCRdb copy retains only in-frame clones and omits some. This sample yields under 95,000 clones, of which roughly 94% are seen a single time; roughly 0.25% belongs to the top ten. The sequenced sample was T cells isolated from PBMCs. V usage is TRBV6-1 and J usage is TRBJ2-7, with unresolved D. The clonotype was recovered from a human donor in good health. As DNA, the CDR3 is TGTGCCAGCAGTGAGTCCCGTTACGAGCAGTACTTC. Protein: CASSESRYEQYF.